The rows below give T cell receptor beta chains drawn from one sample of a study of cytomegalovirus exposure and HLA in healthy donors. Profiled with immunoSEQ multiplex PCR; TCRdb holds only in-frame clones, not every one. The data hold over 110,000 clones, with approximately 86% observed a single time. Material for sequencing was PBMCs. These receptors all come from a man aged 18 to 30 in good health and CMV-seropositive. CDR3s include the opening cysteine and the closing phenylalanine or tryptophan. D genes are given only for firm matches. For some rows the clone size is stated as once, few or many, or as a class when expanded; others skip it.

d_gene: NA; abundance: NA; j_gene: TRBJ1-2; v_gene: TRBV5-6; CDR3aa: CASSFGQPGYTF; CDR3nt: TGTGCCAGCAGCTTCGGACAGCCTGGCTACACCTTC
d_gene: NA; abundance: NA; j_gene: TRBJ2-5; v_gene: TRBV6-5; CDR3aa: CASSYNGETQYF; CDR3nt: TGTGCCAGCAGTTATAACGGGGAGACCCAGTACTTC
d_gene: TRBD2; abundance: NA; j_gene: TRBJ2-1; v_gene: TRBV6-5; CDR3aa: CASSYSSGGMQFF; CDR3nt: TGTGCCAGCAGTTACTCTAGCGGGGGGATGCAGTTCTTC
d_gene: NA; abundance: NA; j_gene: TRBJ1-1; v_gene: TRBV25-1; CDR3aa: CASRPSGGNTEAFF; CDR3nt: TGTGCCAGCAGGCCCAGCGGTGGGAACACTGAAGCTTTCTTT
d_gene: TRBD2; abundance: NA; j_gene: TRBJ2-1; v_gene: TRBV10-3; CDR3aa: CAIRLGGSGDYNEQFF; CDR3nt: TGTGCCATCCGACTTGGGGGGAGCGGGGATTACAATGAGCAGTTCTTC
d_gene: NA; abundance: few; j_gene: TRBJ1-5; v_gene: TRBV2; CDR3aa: CASRDYGISNQPQHF; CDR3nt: TGTGCCAGCAGGGACTACGGGATATCTAATCAGCCCCAGCATTTT
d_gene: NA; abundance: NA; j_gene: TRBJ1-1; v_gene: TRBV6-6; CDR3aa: CASNWQGTPNTEAFF; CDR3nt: TGTGCCAGCAATTGGCAGGGGACGCCGAACACTGAAGCTTTCTTT
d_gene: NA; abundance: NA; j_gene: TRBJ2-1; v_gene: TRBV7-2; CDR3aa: CASSSPGTTRYNEQFF; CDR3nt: TGTGCCAGCAGCTCTCCCGGGACAACTCGTTACAATGAGCAGTTCTTC
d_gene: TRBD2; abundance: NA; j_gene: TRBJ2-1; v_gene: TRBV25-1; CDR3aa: CASGGYSGRVEGEFF; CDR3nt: TGTGCCAGCGGGGGATACAGCGGGAGGGTGGAAGGCGAGTTCTTC
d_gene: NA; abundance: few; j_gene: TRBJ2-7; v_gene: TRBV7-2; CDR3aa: CASSSIPTYEQYF; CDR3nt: TGTGCCAGCAGCTCTATTCCAACCTACGAGCAGTACTTC
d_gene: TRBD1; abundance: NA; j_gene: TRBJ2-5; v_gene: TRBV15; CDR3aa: CATSVYTGGLQETQYF; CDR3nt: TGTGCCACCAGCGTTTATACAGGGGGACTCCAAGAGACCCAGTACTTC
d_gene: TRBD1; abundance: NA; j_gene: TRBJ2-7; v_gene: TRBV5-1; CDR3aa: CASSFLTTGAYEQYF; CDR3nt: TGCGCCAGCAGCTTTCTTACAACAGGGGCCTACGAGCAGTACTTC
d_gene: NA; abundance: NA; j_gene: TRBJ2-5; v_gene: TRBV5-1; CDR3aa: CASSGGRGETQYF; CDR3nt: TGCGCCAGCAGTGGCGGTAGAGGAGAGACCCAGTACTTC
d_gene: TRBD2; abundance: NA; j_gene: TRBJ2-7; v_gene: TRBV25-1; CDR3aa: CASSVTSGPYEQYF; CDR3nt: TGTGCCAGCAGTGTAACTAGCGGACCCTACGAGCAGTACTTC
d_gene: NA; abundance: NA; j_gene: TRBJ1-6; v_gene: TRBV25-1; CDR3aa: CASSDPSQGQGSPLHF; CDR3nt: TGTGCCAGCAGTGACCCCTCTCAGGGGCAGGGTTCACCCCTCCACTTT
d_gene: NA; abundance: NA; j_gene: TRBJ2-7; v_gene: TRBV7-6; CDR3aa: CASSLATSYEQYF; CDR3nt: TGTGCCAGCAGCTTAGCCACATCCTACGAGCAGTACTTC
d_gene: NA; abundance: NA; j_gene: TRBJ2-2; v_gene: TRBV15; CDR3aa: CATSRRGTGELFF; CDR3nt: TGTGCCACCAGCAGAAGGGGCACCGGGGAGCTGTTTTTT
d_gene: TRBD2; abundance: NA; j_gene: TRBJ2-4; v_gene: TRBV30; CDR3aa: CAWSRPGLAGVGRELDF; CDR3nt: TGTGCCTGGAGCCGCCCGGGGCTAGCGGGAGTGGGACGAGAGTTAGACTTC
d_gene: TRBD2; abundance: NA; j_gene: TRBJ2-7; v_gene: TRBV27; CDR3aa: CASSRPGLAGPLKVHEQYF; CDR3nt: TGTGCCAGCAGTCGCCCGGGACTAGCGGGCCCCTTAAAGGTCCACGAGCAGTACTTC
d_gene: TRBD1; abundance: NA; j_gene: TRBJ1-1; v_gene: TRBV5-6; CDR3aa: CASSLIGQGTEAFF; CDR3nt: TGTGCCAGCAGCTTAATAGGACAGGGAACTGAAGCTTTCTTT
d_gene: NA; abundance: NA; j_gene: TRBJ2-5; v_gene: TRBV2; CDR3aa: CASSEYSRETQYF; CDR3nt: TGTGCCAGCAGTGAGTATAGTCGAGAGACCCAGTACTTC
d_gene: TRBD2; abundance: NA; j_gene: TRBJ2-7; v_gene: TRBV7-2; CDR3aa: CASSLIGGGTHEQYF; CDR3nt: TGTGCCAGCAGCTTAATCGGGGGGGGTACCCACGAGCAGTACTTC
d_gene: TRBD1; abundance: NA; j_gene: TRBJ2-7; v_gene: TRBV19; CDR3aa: CASSTPDRASYEQYF; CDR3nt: TGTGCCAGTAGTACCCCGGACAGGGCCTCCTACGAGCAGTACTTC
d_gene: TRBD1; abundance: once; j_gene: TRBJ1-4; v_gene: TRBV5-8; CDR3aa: CASSLGSGQSHEKLFF; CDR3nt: TGTGCCAGCAGCTTGGGTTCGGGACAGTCTCATGAGAAACTGTTTTTT
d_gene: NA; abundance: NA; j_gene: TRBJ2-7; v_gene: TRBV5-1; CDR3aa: CASSLGQGSYEQYF; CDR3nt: TGCGCCAGCAGCTTAGGCCAGGGATCCTACGAGCAGTACTTC
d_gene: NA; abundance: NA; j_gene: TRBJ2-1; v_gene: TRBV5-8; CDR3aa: CASSLRSGDYNEQFF; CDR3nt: TGTGCCAGCAGCTTGAGGTCAGGGGATTACAATGAGCAGTTCTTC
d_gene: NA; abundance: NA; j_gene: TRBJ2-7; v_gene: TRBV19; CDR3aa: CASSIDHGQGTYEQYF; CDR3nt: TGTGCCAGTAGTATAGATCACGGGCAGGGGACCTACGAGCAGTACTTC
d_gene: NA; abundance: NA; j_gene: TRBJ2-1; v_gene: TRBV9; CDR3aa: CASSVGGNPWNEQFF; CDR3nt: TGTGCCAGCAGCGTAGGGGGCAACCCCTGGAATGAGCAGTTCTTC